This T cell receptor beta chain was sequenced for a study of shared clonotypes between healthy human individuals. Regarding the study as a whole: Donors were few, which limited the genetic and exposure-history diversity represented.

Profiling relied on immunoSEQ multiplex PCR, and the TCRdb table lists in-frame clones only, not all of them. Altogether under 1,900,000 clones are present, 98% being singletons, with the ten largest covering under 0.45%. The count of this clone is one. Its specificity is not known. The CDR3 extends over 14 amino acids. V lost 0 bases and J lost 9, with 13 bases in between. In germline, CDR1 is SGHNT, CDR2 YYREEE (reference sequence). The chain recombines TRBV5-4 with TRBJ2-1, with D perhaps assigned TRBD1 or TRBD2 (5 bases each). The TCR sequence derives from a man aged 25 to 40 in good health. The sequenced sample consisted of naive CD4+ T cells sorted from blood. The sample's subset: CD45RA+ positively selected. The CDR3 spells CASSLAGLASEQFF. CDR3 nucleotide sequence: TGTGCCAGCAGCTTGGCGGGGCTAGCCAGTGAGCAGTTCTTC.